These 7 T cell receptor beta chains were all obtained from the same sample, sequenced in a study of T-cell memory formation after mild COVID-19. One entry per CDR3 protein, called by TCRdb with MiXCR from the 5' RACE reads. The sample lists some 490,000 distinct CDR3 sequences; 18% were seen once. The sequenced sample was PBMCs or a T cell subset sorted from them (not recorded which). These receptor sequences come from an adult woman who had mild COVID-19 (a few samples of this study predate the infection). Cell type and time point are not known.

The chain links TRBV4-2 to TRBJ2-1, with 7 bases identical to TRBD2. The length of the CDR3 is 15 residues. CDR1 LGHNA and CDR2 YNFKEQ come from the germline V gene. V shed 0 bases and J 4 bases; nucleotides not matched to a gene: 3. The CDR3 DNA reads TGTGCCAGCAGCCAAGATGGGACTACTTACAATGAGCAGTTCTTC. Its translation is CASSQDGTTYNEQFF.

This clonotype was counted only a few times. The chain joins TRBV18 to TRBJ2-2; D is possibly TRBD2 (6 bases). Germline V lookup: CDR1 KGHSH, CDR2 LQKENI. This CDR3 region has 15 residues. Between the trimmed V and J ends, which lost 1 base and 3 bases, there was a span of 9 bases. CDR3 region: CASSPQREDTGELFF. The CDR3 coding sequence is TGTGCCAGCTCACCACAGAGGGAGGACACCGGGGAGCTGTTTTTT.

This sequence joins TRBV7-6 and TRBJ1-5; D gene ambiguous. Germline V gene data show CDR1 as SGHVS and CDR2 as FNYEAQ. The germline V and J ends were trimmed by 1 base and 0 bases, with 10 bases remaining between them. CDR3 length: 16 amino acids. The CDR3 spells CASSLGSHDSNQPQHF. CDR3 nucleotides: TGTGCCAGCAGCTTAGGTAGCCACGATAGCAATCAGCCCCAGCATTTT.

The chain carries TRBV6-5 and TRBJ2-1; 9 nucleotides align to TRBD2. This CDR3 region has 14 residues. Germline V CDR1 and CDR2: MNHEY, SVGAGI. The V and J ends lost 2 bases and 7 bases, in that order; junction bases with no gene match: 3. The CDR3 coding sequence is TGTGCCAGCAGTTACGGCGGGAGGGGGAATGAGCAGTTCTTC. Translation: CASSYGGRGNEQFF.

The CDR3 coding sequence is TGCGCCAGCAGCCAAGATCGAACAGGGAGGGGGAACACTGAAGCTTTCTTT. It specifies CASSQDRTGRGNTEAFF. The chain is built from TRBV4-3 and TRBJ1-1; the D gene is possibly TRBD1 (6 bases). Germline V lookup: CDR1 LGHNA, CDR2 YSLEER. The CDR3 has 17 amino acids. Trimming removed 0 bases from V and 1 base from J, with 15 bases in between.

The V gene is TRBV2, the J gene TRBJ1-1; unclear D gene. V lost 2 bases and J lost 3, with 4 bases in between. This CDR3 is built from 12 residues. Germline V gene lookup returns CDR1 SNHLY and CDR2 FYNNEI. CDR3 DNA: TGTGCCAGCAGTGAAAGGGACACTGAAGCTTTCTTT. Encoded protein: CASSERDTEAFF.

This clonotype was seen more than once but under ten times. The gene calls are TRBV3-1 and TRBJ1-6; 10 nucleotides match TRBD1. The CDR3 is 16 residues long. The germline V gene has CDR1 LGHDT and CDR2 YNNKEL (reference sequence). V shed 6 bases and J 10 bases; nucleotides not matched to a gene: 12. The CDR3 bases are TGTGCCAGCAGACTGACAGGGGGCGCGTCGGAATCACCCCTCCACTTT. This codes for CASRLTGGASESPLHF.